Here is one T cell receptor (beta chain) with its context. Its antigen is undetermined. Germline CDR1 and CDR2: MNHEY and SVGAGI. V was trimmed by 2 bases and J by 6 bases, leaving 11 bases between them. CDR3 length equals 14 residues. Systemic immunosuppression or a history of autoimmune disease excluded patients. Libraries were prepared by immunoSEQ multiplex PCR; TCRdb keeps only in-frame clonotypes and omits some of them. The table records roughly 68,000 clones, 70% to 85% of them present only once. The sample is drawn from a study of OX40 agonist ivuxolimab in advanced cancers. As for the study in general: It was permissible to have had prior anti-PD-1, anti-PD-L1 or anti-CTLA-4 therapy, and around 43% had some. The study, taken as a whole, reports: Partial responders treated at 0.1-3.0 mg/kg exhibited clonal expansion among the lowest measured.

The chain couples TRBV6-5 to TRBJ2-1; D may be TRBD2 (6 bases). The source material was CD4+ or CD8+ T cells sorted from blood, sampled in a trial of the OX40 agonist ivuxolimab. The source of this sequence is an adult with an advanced solid tumor such as melanoma, head and neck, liver or kidney cancer. CDR3 DNA: TGTGCCAGCAGTTACGGCGGGATGGTCAATGAGCAGTTCTTC. Protein: CASSYGGMVNEQFF.